This entry lists 7 T cell receptor beta chains sequenced from one sample in a study of blood T cell repertoires in COVID-19. Using immunoSEQ multiplex PCR, the repertoire was profiled, and TCRdb retains in-frame clones only, with some absent. The data hold 150,000 to 200,000 clones, with 78% observed a single time. The sample taken for sequencing was PBMCs or T cells enriched from blood (not recorded which). The receptor source for this set is a woman between 50 and 59 years old who had recovered from COVID-19.

This clone was counted between two and nine times. The rearrangement uses TRBV12-3 or TRBV12-4 and TRBJ1-1; D not certain. Trimming shortened V by 5 bases and J by 1 base, and 8 bases separated the two germline ends. CDR3 length equals 13 residues. In nucleotides, the CDR3 is TGTGCCAGCAGTACCGCGAGGAACACTGAAGCTTTCTTT. Protein: CASSTARNTEAFF.

The gene calls are TRBV6-4 and TRBJ2-3; the match to TRBD1 covers 7 bases. Germline CDR1 reads MRHNA; CDR2 reads SNTAGT. After removal of 3 bases from V and 6 bases from J, the junction contained 6 bases not matched to a gene. This CDR3 comprises 14 residues. The CDR3 nucleotides read TGTGCCAGCAGTGATTCGACACAGGGGGATACGCAGTATTTT. Translation gives CASSDSTQGDTQYF.

V and J are TRBV3-1 (or the pseudogene TRBV3-2) and TRBJ2-6; no clear D. Trimming took 1 base from V and 2 from J, leaving 3 bases between them. The CDR3 runs 14 residues. Germline loops: CDR1 LGHDT, CDR2 YNNKEL (reference sequence). CDR3 bases: TGTGCCAGCAGCCAAGTAACTGGGGCCAACGTCCTGACTTTC. Its translation: CASSQVTGANVLTF.

The table lists this clone with a count of one. The chain uses TRBV27 and TRBJ2-7, with 7 bases matching TRBD1. Germline V gene lookup returns CDR1 MNHEY and CDR2 SMNVEV (reference sequence). With V trimmed by 6 bases and J by 4 bases, 9 bases remained unmatched. The CDR3 loop spans 14 amino acids. CDR3 residues: CASSLDRVRYEQYF. CDR3 DNA sequence: TGTGCCAGCAGCCTCGACAGGGTGAGGTACGAGCAGTACTTC.

The rearrangement links TRBV11-1 to TRBJ2-3; 9 nucleotides align to TRBD2. The V gene's germline CDR1 is SGHAT and CDR2 FQDESV (reference sequence). The length of the CDR3 is 15 residues. With V trimmed by 5 bases and J by 0 bases, 3 bases remained unmatched. The CDR3 DNA sequence: TGTGCCAGCAGCGGACTAGCGATAAGCACAGATACGCAGTATTTT. As protein: CASSGLAISTDTQYF.

Here the CDR3 reads CASSDGALGEKLFF. The CDR3 bases are TGTGCCAGCAGTGATGGGGCTCTTGGGGAAAAACTGTTTTTT. The gene calls are TRBV25-1 and TRBJ1-4; possible D gene TRBD1, 5 bases. The ends were cut back, 3 bases at V and 8 bases at J, with 13 bases in the middle. The CDR3 is 14 amino acids. Germline CDR1 and CDR2: MGHDK and SYGVNS.

This clone has just a few counts. V gene TRBV7-9 combines with J gene TRBJ1-6, with a tentative D call TRBD1 (6 bases). The V end lost 4 bases, the J end lost 0 bases, and 16 bases lay between the germline ends. This CDR3 is 18 amino acids long. Germline V lookup: CDR1 SEHNR, CDR2 FQNEAQ (reference sequence). CDR3 region: CASSSGTSLSSYNSPLHF. The CDR3, as DNA: TGTGCCAGCAGCTCAGGGACATCCCTTAGCTCCTATAATTCACCCCTCCACTTT. Supplemented by reference TRBV7-9 and TRBJ1-6, the full variable domain reads DTGVSQNPRHKITKRGQNVTFRCDPISEHNRLYWYRQTLGQGPEFLTYFQNEAQLEKSRLLSDRFSAERPKGSFSTLEIQRTEQGDSAMYLCASSSGTSLSSYNSPLHFGNGTRLTVT.